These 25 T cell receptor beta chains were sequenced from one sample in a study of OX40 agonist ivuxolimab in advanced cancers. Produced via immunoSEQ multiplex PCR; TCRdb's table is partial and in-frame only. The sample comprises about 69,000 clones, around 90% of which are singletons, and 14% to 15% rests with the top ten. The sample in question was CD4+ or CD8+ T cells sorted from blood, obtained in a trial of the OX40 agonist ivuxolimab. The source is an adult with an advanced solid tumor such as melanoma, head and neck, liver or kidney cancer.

The DNA of the CDR3 is TGTGCCAGCAGTATAACAGGGAATACTTACACTGAAGCTTTCTTT. Protein: CASSITGNTYTEAFF. The chain recombines TRBV28 with TRBJ1-1, with D tentatively TRBD1 (6 bases). Trimming removed 5 bases at V and 3 bases at J, with 16 bases between. This CDR3 is built from 15 residues. Germline assignment: CDR1 MDHEN and CDR2 SYDVKM. The full variable domain, in which reference TRBV28 and TRBJ1-1 provide the parts outside the CDR3, is DVKVTQSSRYLVKRTGEKVFLECVQDMDHENMFWYRQDPGLGLRLIYFSYDVKMKEKGDIPEGYSVSREKKERFSLILESASTNQTSMYLCASSITGNTYTEAFFGQGTRLTVV.

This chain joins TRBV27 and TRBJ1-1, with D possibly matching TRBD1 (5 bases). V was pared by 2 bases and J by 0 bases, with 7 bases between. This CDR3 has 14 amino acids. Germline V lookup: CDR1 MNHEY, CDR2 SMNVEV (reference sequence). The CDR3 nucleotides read TGTGCCAGCAGTTTAGGGGCATTGAACACTGAAGCTTTCTTT. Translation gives CASSLGALNTEAFF.

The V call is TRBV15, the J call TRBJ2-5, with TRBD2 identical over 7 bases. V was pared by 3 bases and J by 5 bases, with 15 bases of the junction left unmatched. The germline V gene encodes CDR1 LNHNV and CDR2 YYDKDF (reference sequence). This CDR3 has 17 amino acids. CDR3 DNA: TGTGCCACCAGCAGCCTCGTCAGAAGCGGGGAATGGGAGACCCAGTACTTC. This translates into CATSSLVRSGEWETQYF.

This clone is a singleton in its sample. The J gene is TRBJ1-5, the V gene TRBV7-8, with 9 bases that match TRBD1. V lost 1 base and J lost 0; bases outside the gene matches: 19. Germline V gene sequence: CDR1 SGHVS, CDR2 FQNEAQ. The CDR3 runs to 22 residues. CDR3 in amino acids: CASSLDRSYRDRDPHSNQPQHF. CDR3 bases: TGTGCCAGCAGCTTAGATAGGTCTTACCGGGACAGGGACCCTCATAGCAATCAGCCCCAGCATTTT.

The CDR3 loop is CASSLDGNEKLFF. The CDR3 nucleotides are TGTGCCAGCAGCTTGGACGGGAATGAAAAACTGTTTTTT. The chain joins TRBV5-6 to TRBJ1-4; no definite D call. Germline V gene sequence: CDR1 SGHDT, CDR2 YYEEEE. V was trimmed by 0 bases and J by 5 bases, leaving 5 bases between them. The CDR3 is 13 amino acids.

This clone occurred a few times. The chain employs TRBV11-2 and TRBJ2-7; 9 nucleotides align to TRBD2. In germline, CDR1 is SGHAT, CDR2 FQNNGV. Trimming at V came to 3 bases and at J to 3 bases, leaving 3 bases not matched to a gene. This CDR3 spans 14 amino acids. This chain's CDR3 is CASSLDSGSYEQYF. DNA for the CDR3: TGTGCCAGCAGCTTGGATAGCGGGAGCTACGAGCAGTACTTC.

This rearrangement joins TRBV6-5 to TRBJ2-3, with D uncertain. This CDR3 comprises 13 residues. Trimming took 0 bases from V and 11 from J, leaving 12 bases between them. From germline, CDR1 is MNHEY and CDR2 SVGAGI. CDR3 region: CASSYSNVAMQYF. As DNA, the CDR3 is TGTGCCAGCAGTTACTCTAATGTTGCGATGCAGTATTTT.

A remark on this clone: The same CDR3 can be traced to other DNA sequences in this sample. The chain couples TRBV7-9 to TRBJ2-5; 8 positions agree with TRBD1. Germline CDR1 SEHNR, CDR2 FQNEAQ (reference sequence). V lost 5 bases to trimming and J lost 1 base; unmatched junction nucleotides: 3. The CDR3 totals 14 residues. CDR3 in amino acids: CASSPGQGQETQYF. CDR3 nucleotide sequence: TGTGCCAGCAGCCCTGGACAGGGCCAAGAGACCCAGTACTTC.

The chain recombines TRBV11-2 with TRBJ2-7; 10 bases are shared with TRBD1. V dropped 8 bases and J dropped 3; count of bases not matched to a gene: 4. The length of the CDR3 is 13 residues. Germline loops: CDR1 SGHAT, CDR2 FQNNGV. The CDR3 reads CASEGTGVYEQYF. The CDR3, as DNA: TGTGCCAGCGAAGGGACAGGGGTCTACGAGCAGTACTTC.

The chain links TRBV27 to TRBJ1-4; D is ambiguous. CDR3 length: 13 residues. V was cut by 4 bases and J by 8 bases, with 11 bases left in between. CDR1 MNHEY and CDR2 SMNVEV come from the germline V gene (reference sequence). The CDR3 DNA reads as TGTGCCAGCAGTTCAATATCGGAGGAAAAACTGTTTTTT. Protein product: CASSSISEEKLFF. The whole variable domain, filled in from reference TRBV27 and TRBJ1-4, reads EAQVTQNPRYLITVTGKKLTVTCSQNMNHEYMSWYRQDPGLGLRQIYYSMNVEVTDKGDVPEGYKVSRKEKRNFPLILESPSPNQTSLYFCASSSISEEKLFFGSGTQLSVL.

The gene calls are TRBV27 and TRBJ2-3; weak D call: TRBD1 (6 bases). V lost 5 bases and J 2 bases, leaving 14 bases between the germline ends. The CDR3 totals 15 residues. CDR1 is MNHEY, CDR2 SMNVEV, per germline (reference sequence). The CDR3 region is CASSGYRESTDTQYF. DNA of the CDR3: TGTGCCAGCAGTGGATACAGGGAATCCACAGATACGCAGTATTTT.

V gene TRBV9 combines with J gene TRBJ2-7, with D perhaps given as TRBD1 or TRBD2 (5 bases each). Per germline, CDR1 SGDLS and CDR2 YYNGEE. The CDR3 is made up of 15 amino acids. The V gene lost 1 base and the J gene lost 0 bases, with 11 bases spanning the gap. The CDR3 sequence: CASSVKPGSSYEQYF. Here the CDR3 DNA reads TGTGCCAGCAGCGTAAAACCAGGGAGCTCCTACGAGCAGTACTTC.

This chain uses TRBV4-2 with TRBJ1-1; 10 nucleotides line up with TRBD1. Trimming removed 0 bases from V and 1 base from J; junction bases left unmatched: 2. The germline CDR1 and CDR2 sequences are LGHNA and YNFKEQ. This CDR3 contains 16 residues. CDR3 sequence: CASSQDRTGGNTEAFF. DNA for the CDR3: TGTGCCAGCAGCCAAGATCGGACAGGGGGGAACACTGAAGCTTTCTTT.

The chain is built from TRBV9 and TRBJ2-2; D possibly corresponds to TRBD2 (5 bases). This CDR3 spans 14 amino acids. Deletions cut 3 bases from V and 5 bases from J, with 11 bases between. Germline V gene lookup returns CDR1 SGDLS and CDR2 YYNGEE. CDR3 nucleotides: TGTGCCAGCAGCGACACTAGTCGGACCGGGGAGCTGTTTTTT. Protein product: CASSDTSRTGELFF.

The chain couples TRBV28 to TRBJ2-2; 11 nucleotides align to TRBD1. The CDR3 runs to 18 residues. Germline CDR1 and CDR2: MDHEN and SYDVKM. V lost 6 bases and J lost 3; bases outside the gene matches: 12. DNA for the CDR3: TGTGCCAGCAGACCGATCCCCGGGACAGGGGGGGACACCGGGGAGCTGTTTTTT. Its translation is CASRPIPGTGGDTGELFF.

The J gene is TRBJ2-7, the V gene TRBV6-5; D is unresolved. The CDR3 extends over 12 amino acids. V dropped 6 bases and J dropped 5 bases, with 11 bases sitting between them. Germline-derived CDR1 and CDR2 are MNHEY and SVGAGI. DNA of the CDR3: TGTGCCAGCAGCTATCCCCTGAACGAGCAGTACTTC. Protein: CASSYPLNEQYF.

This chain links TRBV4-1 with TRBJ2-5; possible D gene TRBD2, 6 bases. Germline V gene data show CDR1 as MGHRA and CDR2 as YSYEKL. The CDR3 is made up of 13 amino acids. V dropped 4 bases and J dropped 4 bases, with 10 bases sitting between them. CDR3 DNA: TGCGCCAGCAGCCCGGGAGCGGGAGAGACCCAGTACTTC. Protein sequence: CASSPGAGETQYF.

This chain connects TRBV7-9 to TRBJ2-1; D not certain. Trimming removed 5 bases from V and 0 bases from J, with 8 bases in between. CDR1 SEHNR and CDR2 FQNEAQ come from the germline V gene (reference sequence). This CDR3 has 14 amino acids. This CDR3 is CASSPDGSYNEQFF. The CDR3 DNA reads TGTGCCAGCAGCCCGGACGGCTCCTACAATGAGCAGTTCTTC. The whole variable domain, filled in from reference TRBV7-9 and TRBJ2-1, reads DTGVSQNPRHKITKRGQNVTFRCDPISEHNRLYWYRQTLGQGPEFLTYFQNEAQLEKSRLLSDRFSAERPKGSFSTLEIQRTEQGDSAMYLCASSPDGSYNEQFFGPGTRLTVL.

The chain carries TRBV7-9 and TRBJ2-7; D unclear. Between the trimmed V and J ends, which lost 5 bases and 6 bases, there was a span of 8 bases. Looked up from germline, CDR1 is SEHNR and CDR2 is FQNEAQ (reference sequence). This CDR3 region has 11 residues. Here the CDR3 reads CASSAGVEQYF. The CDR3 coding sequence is TGTGCCAGCAGCGCAGGTGTCGAGCAGTACTTC.

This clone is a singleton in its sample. The CDR3 protein is CASSQGQVPQETQYF. CDR3 nucleotides: TGTGCCAGCAGCCAAGGCCAGGTCCCCCAAGAGACCCAGTACTTC. The rearrangement joins TRBV4-2 to TRBJ2-5; D is unresolved. Trimming removed 1 base from V and 1 base from J, with 10 bases in between. Germline CDR1 and CDR2: LGHNA and YNFKEQ. CDR3 size: 15 residues.

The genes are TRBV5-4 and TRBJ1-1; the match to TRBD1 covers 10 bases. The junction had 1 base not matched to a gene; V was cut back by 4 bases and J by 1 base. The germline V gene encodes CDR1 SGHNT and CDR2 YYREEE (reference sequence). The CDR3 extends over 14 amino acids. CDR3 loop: CASSGTGENTEAFF. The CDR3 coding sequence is TGTGCCAGCAGCGGGACAGGGGAGAACACTGAAGCTTTCTTT.

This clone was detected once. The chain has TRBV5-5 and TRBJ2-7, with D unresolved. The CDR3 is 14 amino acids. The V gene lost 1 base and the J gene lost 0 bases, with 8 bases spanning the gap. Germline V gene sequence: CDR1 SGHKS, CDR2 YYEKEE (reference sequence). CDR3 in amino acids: CASSLRRSSYEQYF. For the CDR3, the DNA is TGTGCCAGCAGCTTGAGGCGGTCCTCCTACGAGCAGTACTTC.

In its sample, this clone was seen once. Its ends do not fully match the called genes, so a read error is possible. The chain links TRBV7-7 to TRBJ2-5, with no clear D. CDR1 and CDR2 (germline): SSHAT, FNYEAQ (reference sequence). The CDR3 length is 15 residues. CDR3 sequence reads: CASSPRGHEQETQYF. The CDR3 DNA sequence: TGTGCTAGCAGCCCCCGTGGGCACGAACAAGAGACCCAGTACTTC.

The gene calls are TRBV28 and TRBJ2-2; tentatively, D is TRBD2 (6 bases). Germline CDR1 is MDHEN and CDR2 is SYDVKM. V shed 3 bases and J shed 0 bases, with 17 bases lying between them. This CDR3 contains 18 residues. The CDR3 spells CASSFPPGSGSNTGELFF. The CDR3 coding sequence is TGTGCCAGCAGTTTCCCCCCCGGTAGCGGATCGAACACCGGGGAGCTGTTTTTT.

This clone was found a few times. The CDR3 DNA is TGTGCCACCAGCGGACTAGCGGGAGGGTACAATGAGCAGTTCTTC. Its protein is CATSGLAGGYNEQFF. The V gene is TRBV15, the J gene TRBJ2-1, with 15 bases that match TRBD2. J gave up 4 bases and V 5 bases, and 0 bases lay outside the gene matches. This CDR3 spans 15 amino acids. The germline CDR1 and CDR2 sequences are LNHNV and YYDKDF (reference sequence).